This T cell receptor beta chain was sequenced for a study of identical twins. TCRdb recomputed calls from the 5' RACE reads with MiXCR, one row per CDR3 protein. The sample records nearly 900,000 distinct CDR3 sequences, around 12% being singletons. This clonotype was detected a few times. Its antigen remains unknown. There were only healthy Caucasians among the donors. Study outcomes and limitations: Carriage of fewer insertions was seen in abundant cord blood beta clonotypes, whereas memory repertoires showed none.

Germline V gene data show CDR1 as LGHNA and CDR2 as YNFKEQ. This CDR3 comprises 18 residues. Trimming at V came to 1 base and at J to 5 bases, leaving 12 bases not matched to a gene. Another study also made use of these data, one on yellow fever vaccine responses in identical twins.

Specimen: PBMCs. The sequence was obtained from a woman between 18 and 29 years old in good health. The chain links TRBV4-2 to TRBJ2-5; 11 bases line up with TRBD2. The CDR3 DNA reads TGTGCCAGCAGCCAAGTCCTTACCGGGACTAGCGGATGGGAGACCCAGTACTTC. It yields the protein CASSQVLTGTSGWETQYF.